This T cell receptor (beta chain) emerged from a study of T-cell reconstitution after alpha-beta-depleted transplantation in children. Study-level findings and limits: Fresh T-cell production supplied most of the T-cell counts and diversity seen one year after transplant.

Unique molecular identifiers were used in preparing the TCRbeta library. Each CDR3 protein is one row after TCRdb ran MiXCR on the PCR reads. This table has 900,000 or so distinct CDR3 sequences, 15% to 20% appearing once. The CDR3 totals 13 residues. Germline CDR1 SEHNR, CDR2 FQNEAQ (reference sequence). The V and J ends lost 7 bases and 0 bases respectively, with 10 bases between them. In this sample, this clonotype turned up a few times. Antigen unknown. The TCR comes from a male patient aged 10-17 years who had a stem cell transplant for acute lymphoblastic leukemia, so the T cells may come from the graft donor. V usage is TRBV7-9 and J usage is TRBJ2-7; D remains ambiguous. Material: PBMCs, mostly from graft donor cells, obtained 360 days after TCRalphabeta/CD19-depleted stem cell transplant. In DNA form, the CDR3 reads TGTGCCAGCAATCGGGCTAGCTCCTACGAGCAGTACTTC. Its protein product is CASNRASSYEQYF.